Each of the 5 T cell receptor beta chains below was sequenced from the same sample in a study of blood T cells in healthy people across ages. A second PCR of 7 to 11 cycles used a sample-barcoded 5' primer and a J-beta primer mix. From the 5' RACE reads, TCRdb called clonotypes with MiXCR, one entry per CDR3 protein. The table shows about a million distinct CDR3 sequences, with around two fifths occurring only once. The specimen sequenced was blood. Receptor source: a man between 18 and 35 years old in good health.

The gene calls are TRBV4-2 and TRBJ2-1; 10 nucleotides match TRBD2. This CDR3 comprises 16 residues. V dropped 4 bases and J dropped 8; count of bases not matched to a gene: 11. The V gene's germline CDR1 is LGHNA and CDR2 YNFKEQ. CDR3 loop: CASSLSSGGAFDEQFF. In DNA, the CDR3 is TGTGCCAGCAGCCTTTCGAGCGGGGGGGCCTTCGATGAGCAGTTCTTC.

In this sample, this clonotype turned up a few times. The chain links TRBV4-3 to TRBJ2-3; TRBD2 matches 13 bases. Germline V gene data show CDR1 as LGHNA and CDR2 as YSLEER. This CDR3 is built from 16 residues. The V segment lost 1 base and the J segment 6 bases; nucleotides outside the gene matches: 4. CDR3 DNA: TGCGCCAGCAGCCAAGGACTAGCGGGGGGCTCTGATACGCAGTATTTT. This codes for CASSQGLAGGSDTQYF.

V usage is TRBV27 and J usage is TRBJ1-2, with TRBD1 as a possible D gene (6 bases). Germline-derived CDR1 and CDR2 are MNHEY and SMNVEV (reference sequence). V lost 5 bases and J 0 bases, leaving 16 bases between the germline ends. The CDR3 has 16 amino acids. The CDR3 reads CASSDSTRDTNYGYTF. The CDR3 DNA reads as TGTGCCAGCAGTGACTCAACCCGGGACACTAACTATGGCTACACCTTC.

The chain has TRBV7-2 and TRBJ2-7; unclear D gene. CDR3 length: 15 amino acids. Germline V gene lookup returns CDR1 SGHTA and CDR2 FQGNSA. The germline V and J ends were trimmed by 5 bases and 7 bases, with 21 bases remaining between them. The CDR3 reads CASSRSGSVGNEQYF. CDR3 sequence (DNA): TGTGCCAGCAGCCGCAGTGGAAGCGTGGGCAATGAGCAGTACTTC.

This clonotype was seen more than once but under ten times. The chain links TRBV10-3 to TRBJ2-1; D gene ambiguous. V was shortened by 3 bases and J by 8 bases, with 8 bases between the two germline ends. The CDR3 runs 12 residues. Germline V gives CDR1 ENHRY, CDR2 SYGVKD. The chain's CDR3 is CAISDSPDEQFF. CDR3 DNA: TGTGCCATCAGTGACTCCCCCGATGAGCAGTTCTTC.